This T cell receptor (beta chain) is from a study of shared clonotypes between healthy human individuals. The overall study: Plates per donor: three CD4 naive, three CD4 memory, two CD8 naive, one CD8 memory.

CDR1 SGDLS and CDR2 YYNGEE come from the germline V gene. V dropped 0 bases and J dropped 6 bases, with 15 bases sitting between them. The CDR3 is 16 amino acids. As regards this clone: No antigen is known for it.

Clones were read by immunoSEQ multiplex PCR, and TCRdb kept only the in-frame ones, dropping some. The sample holds 450,000 to 700,000 clones; roughly 95% are singletons and the top ten take 0.1% to 0.11%. Whole-study findings and limits: Blood was the only sampled material, and tissue repertoires likely differ.

Only CD45RO-negative cells positively selected for CCR7 counted as naive CD8 cells, so terminally differentiated effector memory CD45RA+ cells were excluded. This sequence was found in a woman younger than 45 in good health. The rearrangement uses TRBV9 and TRBJ2-2; maybe TRBD2 (6 bases). Specimen: naive CD8+ T cells sorted from blood. The CDR3 DNA sequence: TGTGCCAGCAGCGTAGCTGCGGGGTGGGGTCCCGGGGAGCTGTTTTTT. Its protein is CASSVAAGWGPGELFF.